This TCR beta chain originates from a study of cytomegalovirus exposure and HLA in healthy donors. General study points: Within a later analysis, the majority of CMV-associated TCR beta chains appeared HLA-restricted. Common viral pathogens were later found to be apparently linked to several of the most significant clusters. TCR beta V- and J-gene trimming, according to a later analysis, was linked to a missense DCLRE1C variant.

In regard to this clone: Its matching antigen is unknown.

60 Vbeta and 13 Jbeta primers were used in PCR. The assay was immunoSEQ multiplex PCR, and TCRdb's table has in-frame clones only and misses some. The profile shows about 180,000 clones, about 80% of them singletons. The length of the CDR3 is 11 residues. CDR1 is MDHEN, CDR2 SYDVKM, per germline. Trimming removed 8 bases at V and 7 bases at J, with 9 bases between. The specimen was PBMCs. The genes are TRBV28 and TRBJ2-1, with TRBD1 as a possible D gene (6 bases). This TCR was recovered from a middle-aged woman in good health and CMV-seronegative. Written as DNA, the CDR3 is TGTGCCAGCGGGACATGGAATGAGCAGTTCTTC. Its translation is CASGTWNEQFF.